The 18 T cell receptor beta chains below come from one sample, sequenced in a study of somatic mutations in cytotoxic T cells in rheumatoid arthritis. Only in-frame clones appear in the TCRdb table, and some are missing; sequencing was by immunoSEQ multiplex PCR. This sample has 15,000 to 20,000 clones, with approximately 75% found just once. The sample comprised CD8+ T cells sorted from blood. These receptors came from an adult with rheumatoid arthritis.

CDR3 DNA: TGCAGTGCTAGCTGGGAGACCCAGTACTTC. Its translation is CSASWETQYF. The chain links TRBV20-1 to TRBJ2-5; D remains ambiguous. Germline CDR1 DFQATT, CDR2 SNEGSKA (reference sequence). The CDR3 consists of 10 residues. The V gene lost 3 bases and the J gene lost 5 bases, with 4 bases spanning the gap.

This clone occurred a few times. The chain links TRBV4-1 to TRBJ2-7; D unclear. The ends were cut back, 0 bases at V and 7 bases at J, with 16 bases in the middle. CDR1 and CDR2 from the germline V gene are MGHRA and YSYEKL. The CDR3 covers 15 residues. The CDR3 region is CASSQDPTDGREQYF. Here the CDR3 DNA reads TGCGCCAGCAGCCAAGATCCGACTGACGGTCGGGAGCAGTACTTC.

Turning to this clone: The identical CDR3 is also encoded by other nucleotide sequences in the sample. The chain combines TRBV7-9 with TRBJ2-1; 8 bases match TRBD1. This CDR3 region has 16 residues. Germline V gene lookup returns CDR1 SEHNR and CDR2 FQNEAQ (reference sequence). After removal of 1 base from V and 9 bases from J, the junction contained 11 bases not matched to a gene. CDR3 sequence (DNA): TGTGCCAGCAGCTTAGGGTATGGACAGGGTAGGGGTGAGCAGTTCTTC. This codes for CASSLGYGQGRGEQFF. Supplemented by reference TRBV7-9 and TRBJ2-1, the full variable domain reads DTGVSQNPRHKITKRGQNVTFRCDPISEHNRLYWYRQTLGQGPEFLTYFQNEAQLEKSRLLSDRFSAERPKGSFSTLEIQRTEQGDSAMYLCASSLGYGQGRGEQFFGPGTRLTVL.

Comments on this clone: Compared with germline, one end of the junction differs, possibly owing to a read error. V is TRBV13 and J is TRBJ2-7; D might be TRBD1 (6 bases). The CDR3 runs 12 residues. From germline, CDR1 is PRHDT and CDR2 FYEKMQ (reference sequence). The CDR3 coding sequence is TGTGCCAGCAGCTTCCCAGGACAGCGCAAACACTTC. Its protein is CASSFPGQRKHF.

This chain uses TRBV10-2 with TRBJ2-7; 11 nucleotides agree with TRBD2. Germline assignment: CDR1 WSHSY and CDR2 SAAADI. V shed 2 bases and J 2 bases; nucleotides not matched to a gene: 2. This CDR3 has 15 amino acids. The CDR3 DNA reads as TGCGCCAGCAGTGAGGAGACTAGCGGGGCCTACGAGCAGTACTTC. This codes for CASSEETSGAYEQYF.

The CDR3 DNA is TGTGCCAGTAGTATAGTTGGAGAACTAAACACTGAAGCTTTCTTT. It codes for CASSIVGELNTEAFF. This chain uses TRBV19 with TRBJ1-1; the D is unclear. V was pared by 1 base and J by 2 bases, with 11 bases between. Germline V gene lookup returns CDR1 LNHDA and CDR2 SQIVND (reference sequence). The CDR3 extends over 15 amino acids.

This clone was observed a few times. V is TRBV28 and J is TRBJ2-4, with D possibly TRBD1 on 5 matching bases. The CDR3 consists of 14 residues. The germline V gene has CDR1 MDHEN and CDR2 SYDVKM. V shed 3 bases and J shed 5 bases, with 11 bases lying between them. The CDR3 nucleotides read TGTGCCAGCAGTTTTAGACAGTCGGAAAACATTCAGTACTTC. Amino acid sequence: CASSFRQSENIQYF.

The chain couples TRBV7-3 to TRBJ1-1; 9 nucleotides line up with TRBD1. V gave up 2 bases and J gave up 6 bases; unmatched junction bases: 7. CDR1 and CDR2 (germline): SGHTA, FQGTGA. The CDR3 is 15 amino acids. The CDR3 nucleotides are TGTGCCAGCAGCTTAGTAACGGACAGGGGTCCTGAAGCTTTCTTT. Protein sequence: CASSLVTDRGPEAFF.

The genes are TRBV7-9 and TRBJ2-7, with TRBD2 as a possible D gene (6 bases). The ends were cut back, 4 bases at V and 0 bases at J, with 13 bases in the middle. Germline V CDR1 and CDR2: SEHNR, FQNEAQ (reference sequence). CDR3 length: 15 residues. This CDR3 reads CASSSGSQDSYEQYF. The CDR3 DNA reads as TGTGCCAGCAGCTCCGGGAGTCAAGACTCCTACGAGCAGTACTTC.

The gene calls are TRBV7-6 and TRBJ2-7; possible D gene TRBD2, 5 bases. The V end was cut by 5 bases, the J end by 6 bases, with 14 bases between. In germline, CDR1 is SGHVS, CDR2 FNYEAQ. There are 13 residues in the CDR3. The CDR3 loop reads CASSEPSGGEQYF. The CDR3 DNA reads TGTGCCAGCAGCGAACCTTCCGGAGGCGAGCAGTACTTC.

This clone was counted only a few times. The CDR3 DNA follows: TGTGCCAGCAGTTTATCAATAGGGGCCAAAGAGACCCAGTACTTC. It translates to CASSLSIGAKETQYF. The rearrangement uses TRBV28 and TRBJ2-5, with D possibly TRBD1 on 5 matching bases. Trimming took 1 base from V and 3 from J, leaving 12 bases between them. The CDR3 loop spans 15 amino acids. Germline CDR1 MDHEN, CDR2 SYDVKM.

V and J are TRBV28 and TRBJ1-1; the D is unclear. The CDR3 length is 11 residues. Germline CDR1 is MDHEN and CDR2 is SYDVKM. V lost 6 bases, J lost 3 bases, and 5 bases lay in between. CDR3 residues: CASRQYTEAFF. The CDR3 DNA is TGTGCCAGCAGACAGTACACTGAAGCTTTCTTT.

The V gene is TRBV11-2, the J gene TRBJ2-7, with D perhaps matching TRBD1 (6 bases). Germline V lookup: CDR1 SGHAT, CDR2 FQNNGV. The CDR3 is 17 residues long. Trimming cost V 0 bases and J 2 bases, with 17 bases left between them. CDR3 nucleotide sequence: TGTGCCAGCAGCTTAGAAATCCACAGGGCAACTCCCTACGAGCAGTACTTC. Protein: CASSLEIHRATPYEQYF.

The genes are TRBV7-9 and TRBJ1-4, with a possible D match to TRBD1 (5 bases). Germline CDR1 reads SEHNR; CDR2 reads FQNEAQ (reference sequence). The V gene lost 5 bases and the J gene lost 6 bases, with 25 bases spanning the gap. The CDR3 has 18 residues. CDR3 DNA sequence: TGTGCCAGCAGCCCAACAGGAGCCTCTCGACTCTTCGATGAAAAACTGTTTTTT. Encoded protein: CASSPTGASRLFDEKLFF.

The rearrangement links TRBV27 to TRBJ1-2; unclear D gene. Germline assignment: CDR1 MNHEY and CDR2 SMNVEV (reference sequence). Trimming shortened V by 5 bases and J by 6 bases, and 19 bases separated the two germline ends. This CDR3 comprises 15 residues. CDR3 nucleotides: TGTGCCAGCAGTCCGACGGGCGGGGTGTGGAATGGCTACACCTTC. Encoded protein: CASSPTGGVWNGYTF.

CDR3 nucleotides: TGTGCCAGTAGTTTCAGGGGGGAGCGTGGCACTGAAGCTTTCTTT. Residues: CASSFRGERGTEAFF. V usage is TRBV19 and J usage is TRBJ1-1; 7 positions match TRBD1. The CDR3 is 15 residues long. Per the germline V gene, CDR1 is LNHDA and CDR2 is SQIVND (reference sequence). V trimming: 5 bases; J trimming: 4 bases; junction bases outside the gene matches: 10.

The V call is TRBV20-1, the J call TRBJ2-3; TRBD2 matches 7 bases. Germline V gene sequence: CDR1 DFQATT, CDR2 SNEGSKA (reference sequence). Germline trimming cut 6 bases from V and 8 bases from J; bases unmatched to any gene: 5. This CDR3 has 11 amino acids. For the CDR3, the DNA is TGCAGTGCCCAGCTAGCGGTTACGCAGTATTTT. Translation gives CSAQLAVTQYF.

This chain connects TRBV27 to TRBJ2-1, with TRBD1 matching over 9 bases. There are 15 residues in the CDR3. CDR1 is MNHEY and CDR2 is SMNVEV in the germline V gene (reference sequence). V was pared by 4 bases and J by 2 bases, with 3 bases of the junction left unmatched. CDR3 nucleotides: TGTGCCAGCAGTTCCGGGACAGGGACCTACAATGAGCAGTTCTTC. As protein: CASSSGTGTYNEQFF.